One sample yielded the 7 T cell receptor beta chains listed below, sequenced in a study of cytomegalovirus exposure and HLA in healthy donors. In the PCR, 60 Vbeta and 13 Jbeta primers were used. Assay used: immunoSEQ multiplex PCR; TCRdb lists only in-frame clones, some missing. The sample lists about 140,000 clones; 80% to 85% were seen once. The sequencing input was PBMCs. The receptor source for this set is a female donor in good health and CMV-seronegative.

This clone was detected once. The chain employs TRBV6-1 and TRBJ1-2, with D tentatively TRBD1 (6 bases). The CDR3 is made up of 17 amino acids. V lost 3 bases, J lost 5 bases, and 22 bases lay in between. Germline CDR1 is MNHNS and CDR2 is SASEGT. The CDR3 sequence: CASSDPTDWARGYGYTF. CDR3 in DNA: TGTGCCAGCAGTGACCCGACGGACTGGGCGAGGGGGTATGGCTACACCTTC.

The chain uses TRBV7-6 and TRBJ1-2; D is ambiguous. Per germline, CDR1 SGHVS and CDR2 FNYEAQ. CDR3 length equals 12 residues. The V gene lost 1 base and the J gene lost 8 bases, with 8 bases spanning the gap. In DNA, the CDR3 is TGTGCCAGCAGCTTAGACGGGGTCGGCTACACCTTC. This translates into CASSLDGVGYTF.

Only a few counts were recorded for this clone. The V call is TRBV7-3, the J call TRBJ2-1; tentatively, D is TRBD1 (5 bases). The germline CDR1 and CDR2 sequences are SGHTA and FQGTGA. This CDR3 is 13 amino acids long. Trimming took off 5 bases at V and 4 bases at J, with 9 bases between the two ends. Here the CDR3 DNA reads TGTGCCAGCAGCCTCGGACATTACAATGAGCAGTTCTTC. Translation: CASSLGHYNEQFF.

This chain links TRBV2 with TRBJ2-5, with TRBD2 as a possible D gene (6 bases). There are 14 residues in the CDR3. V was trimmed by 1 base and J by 3 bases, leaving 9 bases between them. Germline V gives CDR1 SNHLY, CDR2 FYNNEI. The CDR3 nucleotides read TGTGCCAGCAGTGAAGGCGGGGAAGAAGAGACCCAGTACTTC. Encoded protein: CASSEGGEEETQYF.

The chain combines TRBV7-9 with TRBJ1-1; D possibly corresponds to TRBD1 (5 bases). Germline V lookup: CDR1 SEHNR, CDR2 FQNEAQ (reference sequence). CDR3 length equals 15 residues. V lost 4 bases, J lost 5 bases, and 17 bases lay in between. The CDR3 region is CASSSLSGRGTEAFF. CDR3 DNA sequence: TGTGCCAGCAGCTCACTGAGTGGAAGGGGAACTGAAGCTTTCTTT. The full variable domain, in which reference TRBV7-9 and TRBJ1-1 provide the parts outside the CDR3, is DTGVSQNPRHKITKRGQNVTFRCDPISEHNRLYWYRQTLGQGPEFLTYFQNEAQLEKSRLLSDRFSAERPKGSFSTLEIQRTEQGDSAMYLCASSSLSGRGTEAFFGQGTRLTVV.

A single count supports this clone. The V and J genes are TRBV29-1 and TRBJ2-1, with 12 nucleotides matching TRBD2. Germline V gene lookup returns CDR1 SQVTM and CDR2 ANQGSEA. J lost 7 bases, V lost 2 bases, and 3 bases had no gene match. The CDR3 loop spans 14 amino acids. CDR3 sequence: CSVERLAGENEQFF. The DNA for the CDR3 is TGCAGCGTTGAACGACTAGCGGGAGAGAATGAGCAGTTCTTC.

This chain uses TRBV27 with TRBJ1-2; TRBD1 aligns across 10 bases. The germline V gene encodes CDR1 MNHEY and CDR2 SMNVEV (reference sequence). V lost 0 bases to trimming and J lost 8 bases; unmatched junction nucleotides: 12. CDR3 length equals 17 residues. CDR3 loop: CASSLSWGTGVVEGYTF. In nucleotides, the CDR3 is TGTGCCAGCAGTTTATCGTGGGGGACAGGGGTTGTGGAGGGCTACACCTTC.